This T cell receptor beta chain emerged from a study of blood T cell repertoires in COVID-19. Study as a whole: Researchers got acute and convalescent COVID-19 samples from the United States, Italy and Spain. From T cells, B-cell-depleted T cells, or PBMCs came the material, which was cDNA or gDNA.

How the authors handled the data: From reference gene primer amplification, estimates of nucleated cell counts were derived. TCRdb keeps only in-frame clones here, not all; method: immunoSEQ multiplex PCR. V and J calls and clone size are given by that table; D and trimming were obtained from the DNA. The table includes a few hundred thousand clones, 75% to 90% detected once. V was cut by 5 bases and J by 7 bases, with 11 bases left in between. This CDR3 contains 12 residues. The TCR sequence derives from a man aged 25-40 years with active or convalescent COVID-19. The specimen was peripheral blood. This chain connects TRBV12-3 or TRBV12-4 to TRBJ1-2; no firm D call. CDR3 protein: CASSARIGGYTF. CDR3 bases: TGTGCCAGCAGTGCACGAATCGGTGGCTACACCTTC.